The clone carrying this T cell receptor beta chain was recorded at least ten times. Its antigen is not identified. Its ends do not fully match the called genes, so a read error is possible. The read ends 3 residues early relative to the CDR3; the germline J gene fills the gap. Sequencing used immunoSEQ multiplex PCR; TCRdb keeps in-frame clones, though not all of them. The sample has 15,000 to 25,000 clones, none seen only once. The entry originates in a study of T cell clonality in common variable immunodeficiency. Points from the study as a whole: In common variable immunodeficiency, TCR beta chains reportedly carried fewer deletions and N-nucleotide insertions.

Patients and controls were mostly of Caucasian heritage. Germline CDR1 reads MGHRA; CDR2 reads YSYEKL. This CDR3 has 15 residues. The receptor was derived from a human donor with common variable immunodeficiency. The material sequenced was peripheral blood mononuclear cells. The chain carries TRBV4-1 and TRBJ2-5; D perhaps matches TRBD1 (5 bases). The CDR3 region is CTSRNPDRNQETQYF. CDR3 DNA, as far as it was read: TGCACCAGCAGGAACCCCGACAGAAACCAAGAGACC.